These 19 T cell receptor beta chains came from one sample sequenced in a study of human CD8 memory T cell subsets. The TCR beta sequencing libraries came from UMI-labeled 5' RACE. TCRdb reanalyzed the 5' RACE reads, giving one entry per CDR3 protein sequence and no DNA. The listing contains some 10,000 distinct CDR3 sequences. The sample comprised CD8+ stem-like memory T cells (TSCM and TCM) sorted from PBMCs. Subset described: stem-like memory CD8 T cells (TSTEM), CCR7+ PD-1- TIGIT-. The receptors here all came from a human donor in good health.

The CDR3 loop is CASSRGTSGRYLDEQFF. The chain recombines TRBV3-1 with TRBJ2-1; the D call of TRBD2 rests on TCRdb alone, since no DNA is present to check it. This CDR3 contains 17 residues. Germline values: CDR1 LGHDT, CDR2 YNNKEL (reference sequence).

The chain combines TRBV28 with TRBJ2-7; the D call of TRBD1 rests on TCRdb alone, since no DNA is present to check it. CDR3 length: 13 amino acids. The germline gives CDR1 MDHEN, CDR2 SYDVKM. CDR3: CATKGQSVYEQYF.

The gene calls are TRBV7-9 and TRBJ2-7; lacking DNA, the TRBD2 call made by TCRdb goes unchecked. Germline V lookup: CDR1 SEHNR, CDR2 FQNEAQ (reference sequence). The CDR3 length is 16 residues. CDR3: CASSPSSLEDYYEQYF.

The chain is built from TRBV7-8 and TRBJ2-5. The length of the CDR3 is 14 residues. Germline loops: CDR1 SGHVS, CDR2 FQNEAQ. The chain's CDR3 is CASSLLGYQETQYF.

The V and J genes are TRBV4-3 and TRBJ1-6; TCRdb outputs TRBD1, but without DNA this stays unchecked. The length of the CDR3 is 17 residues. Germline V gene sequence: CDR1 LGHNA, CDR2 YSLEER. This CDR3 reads CASSQELGGLNNSPLHF.

This CDR3 is CASSLATSGGSSNTGELFF. The chain couples TRBV7-6 to TRBJ2-2; TCRdb calls TRBD2, which cannot be checked without DNA. Germline assignment: CDR1 SGHVS and CDR2 FNYEAQ. The CDR3 is 19 amino acids.

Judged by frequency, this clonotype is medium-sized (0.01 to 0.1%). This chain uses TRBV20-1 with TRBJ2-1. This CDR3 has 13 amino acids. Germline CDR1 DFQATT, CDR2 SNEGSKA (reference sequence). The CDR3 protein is CSAADPSYNEQFF.

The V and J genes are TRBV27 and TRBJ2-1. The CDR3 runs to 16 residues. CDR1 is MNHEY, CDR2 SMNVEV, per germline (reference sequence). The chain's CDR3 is CASSSIAFGSYNEQFF.

The CDR3 reads CASSKDNTGELFF. The chain couples TRBV6-4 to TRBJ2-2. Per germline, CDR1 MRHNA and CDR2 SNTAGT. This CDR3 spans 13 amino acids.

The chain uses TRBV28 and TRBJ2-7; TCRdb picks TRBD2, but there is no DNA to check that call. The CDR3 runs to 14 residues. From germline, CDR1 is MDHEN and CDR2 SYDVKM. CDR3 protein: CASSFVASVAEQYF.

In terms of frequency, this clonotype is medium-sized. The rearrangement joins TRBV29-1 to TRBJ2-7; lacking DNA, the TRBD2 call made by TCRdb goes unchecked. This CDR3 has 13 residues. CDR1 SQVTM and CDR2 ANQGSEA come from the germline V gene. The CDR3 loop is CSVEDGSSAEQYF.

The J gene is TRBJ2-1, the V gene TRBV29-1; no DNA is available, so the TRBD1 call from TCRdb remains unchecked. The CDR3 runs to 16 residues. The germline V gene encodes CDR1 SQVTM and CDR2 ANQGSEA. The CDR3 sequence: CSVVGVGTGLYNEQFF.

The CDR3 reads CASSLVASAYEQYF. The chain uses TRBV13 and TRBJ2-7. Looked up from germline, CDR1 is PRHDT and CDR2 is FYEKMQ (reference sequence). CDR3 length: 14 amino acids. Based on the CDR3 plus reference TRBV13 and TRBJ2-7, the full variable domain is AAGVIQSPRHLIKEKRETATLKCYPIPRHDTVYWYQQGPGQDPQFLISFYEKMQSDKGSIPDRFSAQQFSDYHSELNMSSLELGDSALYFCASSLVASAYEQYFGPGTRLTVT.

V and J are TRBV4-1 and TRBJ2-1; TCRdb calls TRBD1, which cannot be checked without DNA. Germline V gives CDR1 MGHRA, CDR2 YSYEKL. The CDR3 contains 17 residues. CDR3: CASSQDKDRAAYNEQFF.

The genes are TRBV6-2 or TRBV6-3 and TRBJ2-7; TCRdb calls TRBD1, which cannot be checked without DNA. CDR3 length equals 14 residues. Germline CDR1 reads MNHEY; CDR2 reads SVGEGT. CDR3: CASSPVGAVNEQYF.

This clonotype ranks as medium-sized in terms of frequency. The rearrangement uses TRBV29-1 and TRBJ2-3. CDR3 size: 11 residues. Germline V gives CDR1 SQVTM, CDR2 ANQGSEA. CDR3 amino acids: CSVRAIDTQYF.

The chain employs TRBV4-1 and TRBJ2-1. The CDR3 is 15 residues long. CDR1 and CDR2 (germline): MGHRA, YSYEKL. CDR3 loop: CASSQQTGLYNEQFF.

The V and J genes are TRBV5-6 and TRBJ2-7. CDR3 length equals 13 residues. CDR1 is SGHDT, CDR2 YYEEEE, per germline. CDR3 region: CASSPQRRREQYF.

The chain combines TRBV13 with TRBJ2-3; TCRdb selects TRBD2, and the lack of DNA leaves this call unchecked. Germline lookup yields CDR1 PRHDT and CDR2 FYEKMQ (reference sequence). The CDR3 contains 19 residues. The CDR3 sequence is CASSAPGLAGGRRTDTQYF.